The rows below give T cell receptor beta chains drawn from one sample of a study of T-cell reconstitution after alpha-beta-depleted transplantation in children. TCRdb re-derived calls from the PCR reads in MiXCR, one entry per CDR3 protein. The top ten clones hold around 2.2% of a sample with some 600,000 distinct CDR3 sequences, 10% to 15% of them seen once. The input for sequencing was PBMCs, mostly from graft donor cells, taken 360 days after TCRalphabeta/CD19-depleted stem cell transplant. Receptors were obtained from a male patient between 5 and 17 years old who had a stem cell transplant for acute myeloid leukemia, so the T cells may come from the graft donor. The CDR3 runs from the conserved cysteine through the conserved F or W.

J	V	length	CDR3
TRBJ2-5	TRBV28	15	CASSLYPRSQETQYF
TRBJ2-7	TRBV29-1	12	CSARTGAGEQYF
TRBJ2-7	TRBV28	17	CASSLLSSGASSYEQYF
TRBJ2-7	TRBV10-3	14	CAITPGSGIREQYF
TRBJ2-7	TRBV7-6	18	CASSLYPEGTGFSYEQYF
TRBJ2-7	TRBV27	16	CASSPSIQGTSYEQYF
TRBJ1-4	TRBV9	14	CASSFAMGDEKLFF
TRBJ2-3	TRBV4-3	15	CASRTKEAKAPAQYF
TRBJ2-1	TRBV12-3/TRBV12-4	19	CASSLLRHDFSSAIGEQFF
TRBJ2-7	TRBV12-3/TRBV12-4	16	CASSSPKLTVSYEQYF
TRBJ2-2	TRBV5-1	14	CASSFLGGTGELFF
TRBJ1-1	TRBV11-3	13	CASRYDKNTEAFF
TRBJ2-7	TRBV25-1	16	CASSPVLGTGDAEQYF
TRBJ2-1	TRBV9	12	CASSVEAGEQFF
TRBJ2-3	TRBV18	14	CASSPQSGLDTQYF
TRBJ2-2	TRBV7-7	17	CASSPTGTGVNTGELFF